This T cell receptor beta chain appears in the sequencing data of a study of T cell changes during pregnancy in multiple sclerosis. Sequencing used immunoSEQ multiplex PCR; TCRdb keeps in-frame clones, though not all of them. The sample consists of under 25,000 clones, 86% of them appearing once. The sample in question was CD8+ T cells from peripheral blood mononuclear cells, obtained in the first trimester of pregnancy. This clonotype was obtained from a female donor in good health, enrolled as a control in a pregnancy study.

In nucleotides, the CDR3 is TGTGCCAGCAGCTTAGGGATCAGGGGGCGCGCCGGGGAGCTGTTTTTT. It is translated as CASSLGIRGRAGELFF. This sequence joins TRBV11-2 and TRBJ2-2; 8 nucleotides agree with TRBD1. V was pared by 1 base and J by 6 bases, with 7 bases of the junction left unmatched. Germline loops: CDR1 SGHAT, CDR2 FQNNGV. The CDR3 runs to 16 residues.